Below are 15 T cell receptor beta chains sequenced from a single sample in a study of blood T cell repertoires in COVID-19. Sequencing was performed with immunoSEQ multiplex PCR; in TCRdb, only in-frame clones are kept and a portion is missing. The sample consists of fewer than 300,000 clones, about 85% of them appearing once. The sample comprised peripheral blood. These receptors were obtained from a human donor in a cohort sampled during active COVID-19.

This rearrangement joins TRBV5-1 to TRBJ1-2, with 7 bases fitting TRBD1. The germline V gene encodes CDR1 SGHRS and CDR2 YFSETQ. The CDR3 contains 16 residues. Losses at the gene ends were 1 base for V and 4 bases for J; bases not matched to a gene: 10. This CDR3 is CASSLTVTGASYGYTF. The CDR3 bases are TGCGCCAGCAGCTTGACGGTCACAGGGGCTTCCTATGGCTACACCTTC.

The rearrangement joins TRBV7-8 to TRBJ1-3; possible D gene TRBD1, 5 bases. The CDR3 totals 16 residues. Germline V gene data show CDR1 as SGHVS and CDR2 as FQNEAQ. Between the trimmed V and J ends, which lost 5 bases and 3 bases, there was a span of 17 bases. The CDR3 DNA follows: TGTGCCAGCAGCCCACGGCCCGCAGGGCTTGGAAACACCATATATTTT. Its protein is CASSPRPAGLGNTIYF.

V usage is TRBV28 and J usage is TRBJ2-1, with 7 nucleotides matching TRBD1. V lost 2 bases to trimming and J lost 5 bases; unmatched junction nucleotides: 6. The V gene's germline CDR1 is MDHEN and CDR2 SYDVKM. The CDR3 is made up of 15 amino acids. The CDR3 sequence: CASSLGPGGNNEQFF. CDR3 coding DNA: TGTGCCAGCAGTTTAGGTCCAGGGGGTAACAATGAGCAGTTCTTC.

The rearrangement uses TRBV24-1 and TRBJ2-7, with a possible D match to TRBD1 (6 bases). V was trimmed by 4 bases and J by 1 base, leaving 13 bases between them. The germline V gene encodes CDR1 KGHDR and CDR2 SFDVKD. This CDR3 has 15 amino acids. The CDR3 reads CATSDLGQGSYEQYF. The CDR3 DNA sequence: TGTGCCACCAGTGACCTGGGACAAGGGTCCTACGAGCAGTACTTC.

Written as DNA, the CDR3 is TGCAGCGTTGTGGGCTTAGCCAAAAACATTCAGTACTTC. Translating gives CSVVGLAKNIQYF. The chain combines TRBV29-1 with TRBJ2-4; D call uncertain. Germline lookup yields CDR1 SQVTM and CDR2 ANQGSEA. The CDR3 length is 13 residues. V lost 4 bases to trimming and J lost 0 bases, with 7 bases between them.

The chain has TRBV9 and TRBJ2-7, with 10 bases lining up with TRBD2. The CDR3 consists of 16 residues. V shed 4 bases, J shed 5 bases, and the junction held 12 bases outside the gene matches. Per germline, CDR1 SGDLS and CDR2 YYNGEE. CDR3 nucleotides: TGTGCCAGCAGCCAGGCTAGCGGGAGTTATACCCACGAGCAGTACTTC. This encodes CASSQASGSYTHEQYF.

This clone was detected only once. The chain employs TRBV4-3 and TRBJ2-2, with 11 bases fitting TRBD2. J was trimmed by 8 bases and V by 2 bases; bases with no gene match: 7. Germline values: CDR1 LGHNA, CDR2 YSLEER. This CDR3 spans 16 amino acids. The CDR3 nucleotides read TGCGCCAGCAGCCAATCACTAGCGGGAGTAGGGGGGGAGCTGTTTTTT. Protein product: CASSQSLAGVGGELFF.

The rearrangement uses TRBV5-1 and TRBJ2-3; 11 bases map to TRBD2. This CDR3 is built from 19 residues. V lost 4 bases, J lost 6 bases, and 19 bases stayed unmatched. From germline, CDR1 is SGHRS and CDR2 YFSETQ. CDR3 sequence: CASSPRGVAGGTRRDTQYF. CDR3 nucleotide sequence: TGCGCCAGCAGCCCCAGGGGGGTAGCGGGAGGGACACGACGGGATACGCAGTATTTT.

The rearrangement uses TRBV19 and TRBJ2-5, with D perhaps TRBD2 (5 bases). The V and J ends lost 6 bases and 2 bases respectively, with 10 bases between them. This CDR3 comprises 13 residues. The germline V gene has CDR1 LNHDA and CDR2 SQIVND (reference sequence). The CDR3 loop is CASRSDLQETQYF. CDR3 DNA sequence: TGTGCCAGTAGATCGGACTTACAAGAGACCCAGTACTTC.

This chain joins TRBV19 and TRBJ1-5, with TRBD1 as a possible D gene (6 bases). CDR3 length equals 14 residues. The V gene's germline CDR1 is LNHDA and CDR2 SQIVND (reference sequence). The V end lost 10 bases, the J end lost 2 bases, and 15 bases lay between the germline ends. Written as DNA, the CDR3 is TGTGCCACCGGGGAAAGACAGGGCAATCAGCCCCAGCATTTT. This sequence encodes CATGERQGNQPQHF.

This chain links TRBV12-5 with TRBJ2-7, with TRBD1 identical over 9 bases. The V gene end was trimmed by 11 bases and the J gene end by 0 bases; junction bases not matched to a gene: 14. Germline V gene data show CDR1 as LGHNT and CDR2 as FRNRAP. The CDR3 covers 16 residues. The CDR3 loop reads CADRDRATVSSYEQYF. The CDR3 nucleotides read TGTGCTGACCGGGACAGGGCGACGGTGAGCTCCTACGAGCAGTACTTC. The full variable domain, with the rest looked up from reference TRBV12-5 and TRBJ2-7, is DARVTQTPRHKVTEMGQEVTMRCQPILGHNTVFWYRQTMMQGLELLAYFRNRAPLDDSGMPKDRFSAEMPDATLATLKIQPSEPRDSAVYFCADRDRATVSSYEQYFGPGTRLTVT.

V and J are TRBV3-1 (or the pseudogene TRBV3-2) and TRBJ2-2, with 8 nucleotides matching TRBD1. V gave up 8 bases and J gave up 4 bases; unmatched junction bases: 15. The CDR3 has 17 residues. Germline V gene lookup returns CDR1 LGHDT and CDR2 YNNKEL (reference sequence). CDR3 nucleotide sequence: TGTGCCAGCTCCGGAACCCTTGGACAGGGAGTCACCGGGGAGCTGTTTTTT. It translates to CASSGTLGQGVTGELFF.

The chain uses TRBV18 and TRBJ1-6; D ambiguous. The CDR3 has 15 amino acids. Germline values: CDR1 KGHSH, CDR2 LQKENI. V was trimmed by 2 bases and J by 8 bases, leaving 13 bases between them. The CDR3 sequence is CASSPTPGTDSPLHF. In DNA form, the CDR3 reads TGTGCCAGCTCACCAACACCAGGCACCGATTCACCCCTCCACTTT.

The rearrangement uses TRBV7-8 and TRBJ2-7, with TRBD2 identical over 7 bases. V lost 4 bases and J lost 4; bases outside the gene matches: 7. The CDR3 spans 14 residues. Germline V CDR1 and CDR2: SGHVS, FQNEAQ. The CDR3 DNA is TGTGCCAGCAGCTCCCTGCGCGGGGGATACGAGCAGTACTTC. This translates into CASSSLRGGYEQYF.

This chain uses TRBV6-1 with TRBJ2-5, with 8 positions matching TRBD1. J gave up 5 bases and V 8 bases, and 4 bases lay outside the gene matches. Per the germline V gene, CDR1 is MNHNS and CDR2 is SASEGT. The CDR3 loop spans 12 amino acids. The CDR3 loop reads CASQGAGETQYF. CDR3 in DNA: TGTGCCAGCCAGGGGGCGGGGGAGACCCAGTACTTC.